This passage covers 25 T cell receptor beta chains from one sample sequenced in a study of blood T cell repertoires in COVID-19 (dated by TCRdb to 2018 to 2020). Library method: the immunoSEQ multiplex PCR assay. The immuneACCESS repertoire file appears here via TCRdb, limited to in-frame rearrangements. These files lack a portion of the clones; in checked studies, under half of the deficit traces to unresolved V genes, and the cause of the others is not known. Present in this sample are roughly 210,000 clones, less than 90% of which were seen just once. The leading ten clones occupy 10% to 13% of the sample. Sequencing was carried out using peripheral blood. The receptor set was obtained from a woman of 80 years or more with COVID-19, enrolled during active disease.

The genes are TRBV18 and TRBJ1-1, with 7 bases identical to TRBD1. The trim removed 3 bases at V and 6 bases at J, leaving 13 bases unmatched. This CDR3 contains 16 residues. The V gene's germline CDR1 is KGHSH and CDR2 LQKENI. The CDR3 sequence: CASSPGQLGDGAEAFF. As DNA, the CDR3 is TGTGCCAGCTCACCGGGACAGTTAGGTGATGGCGCTGAAGCTTTCTTT.

The chain employs TRBV5-8 and TRBJ2-5; TRBD1 might be the D (5 bases). The CDR3 runs to 16 residues. V was cut by 2 bases and J by 5 bases, with 19 bases left in between. From germline, CDR1 is SGHTS and CDR2 YDEGEE. The CDR3 DNA sequence: TGTGCCAGCAGCTTCACTCAATTCTGGACACCGGAGACCCAGTACTTC. Its protein product is CASSFTQFWTPETQYF.

Here the CDR3 reads CASSQETGSSPLHF. CDR3 nucleotide sequence: TGTGCCAGCAGCCAAGAAACAGGGTCGTCACCCCTCCACTTT. This rearrangement joins TRBV14 to TRBJ1-6; a weak D match, TRBD1 (6 bases). The CDR3 spans 14 residues. The germline V gene has CDR1 SGHDN and CDR2 FVKESK. The germline V and J ends were trimmed by 0 bases and 10 bases, with 10 bases remaining between them.

This clone showed up just once. V is TRBV18 and J is TRBJ2-5, with TRBD1 as a possible D gene (5 bases). The CDR3 totals 13 residues. Between the trimmed V and J ends, which lost 4 bases and 1 base, there was a span of 7 bases. The germline CDR1 and CDR2 sequences are KGHSH and LQKENI. The DNA for the CDR3 is TGTGCCAGCTCACTGGGGCCCCAAGAGACCCAGTACTTC. Translation: CASSLGPQETQYF.

The rearrangement joins TRBV28 to TRBJ2-7; weak D call: TRBD2 (7 bases). The CDR3 covers 13 residues. Between the trimmed V and J ends, which lost 6 bases and 7 bases, there was a span of 16 bases. Germline CDR1 is MDHEN and CDR2 is SYDVKM. The CDR3 nucleotides read TGTGCCAGCAGGGAGGGGGGGCTGAGAGAGCAGTACGTC. Translation gives CASREGGLREQYV.

V gene TRBV2 combines with J gene TRBJ1-5, with TRBD1 matching 8 bases. The germline CDR1 and CDR2 sequences are SNHLY and FYNNEI. This CDR3 region has 14 residues. The V gene end was trimmed by 5 bases and the J gene end by 2 bases; junction bases not matched to a gene: 2. CDR3: CASSLQGGNQPQHF. CDR3 bases: TGTGCCAGCAGTCTACAGGGGGGCAATCAGCCCCAGCATTTT.

This chain joins TRBV5-1 and TRBJ1-2; D is perhaps TRBD1 (5 bases). CDR3 size: 14 residues. V was cut by 3 bases and J by 1 base, with 10 bases left in between. The germline V gene encodes CDR1 SGHRS and CDR2 YFSETQ. CDR3 residues: CASSSGLGNYGYTF. For the CDR3, the DNA is TGCGCCAGCAGCTCGGGACTCGGTAACTATGGCTACACCTTC.

The chain employs TRBV19 and TRBJ1-5, with 7 bases aligning to TRBD1. The CDR3 length is 17 residues. The V gene's germline CDR1 is LNHDA and CDR2 SQIVND (reference sequence). Losses at the gene ends were 5 bases for V and 0 bases for J; bases not matched to a gene: 10. The chain's CDR3 is CASSQETGSGSNQPQHF. In DNA form, the CDR3 reads TGTGCCAGTAGTCAGGAGACAGGGTCGGGTAGCAATCAGCCCCAGCATTTT.

This rearrangement joins TRBV3-1 (or the pseudogene TRBV3-2) to TRBJ1-5; TRBD1 agrees at 9 bases. The CDR3 extends over 15 amino acids. Germline values: CDR1 LGHDT, CDR2 YNNKEL (reference sequence). The trim removed 4 bases at V and 3 bases at J, leaving 4 bases unmatched. The DNA for the CDR3 is TGTGCCAGCAGCCGAACAGGGGGCTCCAATCAGCCCCAGCATTTT. This codes for CASSRTGGSNQPQHF.

The J gene is TRBJ2-7, the V gene TRBV21-1; the table's D gene call, TRBD1, was not cross checked with the DNA. TRBV21-1 represents a pseudogene. The CDR3 runs 12 residues. The CDR3, as DNA: TGTGCCAATAAGGGACAGTCCTACGAGCAGTACGTC. Translating gives CANKGQSYEQYV.

The chain has TRBV5-1 and TRBJ1-3; 7 bases match TRBD1. The germline V gene encodes CDR1 SGHRS and CDR2 YFSETQ. Trimming at V came to 4 bases and at J to 3 bases, leaving 4 bases not matched to a gene. The CDR3 is 14 amino acids. The CDR3 nucleotides are TGCGCCAGCAGCACCACAGGGGATGGAAACACCATATATTTT. This translates into CASSTTGDGNTIYF.

The CDR3 DNA reads TGTGCCAGCAGCCAGGCAGGGATAGGGTGGGACACTGAAGCTTTCTTT. This encodes CASSQAGIGWDTEAFF. This chain links TRBV11-2 with TRBJ1-1, with a tentative D call TRBD1 (5 bases). The CDR3 loop spans 16 amino acids. Trimming pared 5 bases from V and 3 bases from J, leaving 19 bases between. CDR1 and CDR2 (germline): SGHAT, FQNNGV.

CDR3 region: CASSQNPKGQGAQGNTEAFF. CDR3 DNA: TGCGCCAGCAGCCAAAATCCAAAGGGACAGGGGGCGCAGGGGAACACTGAAGCTTTCTTT. The rearrangement links TRBV4-3 to TRBJ1-1; 12 bases line up with TRBD1. J gave up 1 base and V 2 bases, and 14 bases lay outside the gene matches. This CDR3 region has 20 residues. CDR1 LGHNA and CDR2 YSLEER come from the germline V gene.

The chain uses TRBV7-9 and TRBJ1-1; TRBD1 matches 9 bases. V lost 4 bases to trimming and J lost 7 bases; unmatched junction nucleotides: 13. Germline V CDR1 and CDR2: SEHNR, FQNEAQ (reference sequence). CDR3 length: 16 residues. The CDR3 region has the DNA TGTGCCAGCAGCTACCTGAGTAGGGACAGGGAACTTGAAGCTTTCTTT. This codes for CASSYLSRDRELEAFF. The entire variable domain, with the rest obtained from reference TRBV7-9 and TRBJ1-1, is as follows: DTGVSQNPRHKITKRGQNVTFRCDPISEHNRLYWYRQTLGQGPEFLTYFQNEAQLEKSRLLSDRFSAERPKGSFSTLEIQRTEQGDSAMYLCASSYLSRDRELEAFFGQGTRLTVV.

The chain uses TRBV5-6 and TRBJ2-1; weak D call: TRBD1 (6 bases). Germline V gene sequence: CDR1 SGHDT, CDR2 YYEEEE. This CDR3 has 15 amino acids. V was pared by 1 base and J by 8 bases, with 16 bases between. The CDR3 coding sequence is TGTGCCAGCAGCTTGAGGATGGGGGCTTCAGATGAGCAGTTCTTC. This codes for CASSLRMGASDEQFF.

V and J are TRBV7-2 and TRBJ1-5; TRBD1 matches 9 bases. The CDR3 loop spans 15 amino acids. Looked up from germline, CDR1 is SGHTA and CDR2 is FQGNSA. J was trimmed by 0 bases and V by 5 bases; bases with no gene match: 2. CDR3 DNA sequence: TGTGCCAGCAGCCCACAGGGGGCTAGCAATCAGCCCCAGCATTTT. Protein sequence: CASSPQGASNQPQHF. The full variable domain, with the rest looked up from reference TRBV7-2 and TRBJ1-5, is GAGVSQSPSNKVTEKGKDVELRCDPISGHTALYWYRQSLGQGLEFLIYFQGNSAPDKSGLPSDRFSAERTGGSVSTLTIQRTQQEDSAVYLCASSPQGASNQPQHFGDGTRLSIL.

This chain connects TRBV28 to TRBJ1-4, with 12 bases that match TRBD1. CDR1 is MDHEN and CDR2 is SYDVKM in the germline V gene. V dropped 4 bases and J dropped 7; count of bases not matched to a gene: 4. The length of the CDR3 is 15 residues. The CDR3 loop reads CASSSGTGGTEKLFF. DNA for the CDR3: TGTGCCAGCAGTTCCGGGACAGGGGGCACTGAAAAACTGTTTTTT.

This sequence joins TRBV3-1 (or the pseudogene TRBV3-2) and TRBJ1-2; tentative D call: TRBD1 (6 bases). In germline, CDR1 is LGHDT, CDR2 YNNKEL (reference sequence). V lost 0 bases and J 4 bases, leaving 9 bases between the germline ends. The CDR3 runs 14 residues. This CDR3 is CASSQDNRAYGYTF. CDR3 sequence (DNA): TGTGCCAGCAGCCAAGATAACAGGGCCTATGGCTACACCTTC.

V gene TRBV5-1 combines with J gene TRBJ1-4; TRBD1 is a possible D gene (5 bases). V lost 1 base, J lost 0 bases, and 10 bases lay in between. Germline assignment: CDR1 SGHRS and CDR2 YFSETQ. The CDR3 loop spans 16 amino acids. CDR3 sequence (DNA): TGCGCCAGCAGCTTGTCAGGGATTGCAACTAATGAAAAACTGTTTTTT. Its protein product is CASSLSGIATNEKLFF.

The CDR3 sequence is CSGAPWQGRNNEQFF. In nucleotides, the CDR3 is TGCAGCGGCGCCCCCTGGCAGGGTAGGAACAATGAGCAGTTCTTC. This chain links TRBV29-1 with TRBJ2-1, with a possible D match to TRBD1 (5 bases). The CDR3 contains 15 residues. V lost 7 bases and J 5 bases, leaving 21 bases between the germline ends. The germline V gene encodes CDR1 SQVTM and CDR2 ANQGSEA.

This clone was recorded only once. J is TRBJ2-1 and V is TRBV23-1; D remains unclear. TRBV23-1 is sorted into the ORF group, with uncertain function. This CDR3 is built from 11 residues. V was clipped by 8 bases and J by 10 bases, with 12 bases between them. CDR3 protein: CASCRIGEQFF. As DNA, the CDR3 is TGCGCCAGCTGCCGCATCGGGGAGCAGTTCTTC.

This chain joins TRBV4-1 and TRBJ2-3, with 10 bases that match TRBD1. V was clipped by 5 bases and J by 1 base; unmatched bases: 3. Germline assignment: CDR1 MGHRA and CDR2 YSYEKL. This CDR3 contains 15 residues. For the CDR3, the DNA is TGCGCCAGCAGCTACGGGACAGGGGGCACAGATACGCAGTATTTT. This translates into CASSYGTGGTDTQYF.

In its sample, this clone was seen once. V is TRBV5-1 and J is TRBJ2-5; the D is unclear. Trimming removed 0 bases at V and 1 base at J, with 7 bases between. CDR1 is SGHRS and CDR2 is YFSETQ in the germline V gene. This CDR3 region has 14 residues. The CDR3 DNA follows: TGCGCCAGCAGCTTGGTGCTAGGCCAAGAGACCCAGTACTTC. Translated: CASSLVLGQETQYF.

The rearrangement uses TRBV6-5 and TRBJ1-1, with D possibly TRBD1 on 6 matching bases. The CDR3 is made up of 13 amino acids. The germline CDR1 and CDR2 sequences are MNHEY and SVGAGI. V was pared by 6 bases and J by 6 bases, with 14 bases between. The CDR3 loop reads CASSRYRAAEAFF. The CDR3 bases are TGTGCCAGCAGCCGTTACAGGGCCGCTGAAGCTTTCTTT.

This sequence joins TRBV28 and TRBJ2-2, with 8 bases fitting TRBD2. The V gene end was trimmed by 3 bases and the J gene end by 4 bases; junction bases not matched to a gene: 7. Germline V CDR1 and CDR2: MDHEN, SYDVKM. The CDR3 is 16 residues long. For the CDR3, the DNA is TGTGCCAGCAGTTTGGACGGGGGGGCCCTCACCGGGGAGCTGTTTTTT. Its protein is CASSLDGGALTGELFF.